Shown below are 28 T cell receptor beta chains from a single sample sequenced in a study of shared clonotypes between healthy human individuals. The assay was immunoSEQ multiplex PCR, and TCRdb's table has in-frame clones only and misses some. Of fewer than 1 million clones in the sample, 96% are singletons; the top ten hold approximately 0.2%. Naive CD8 cells were CD45RO-negative, positively selected for CCR7, excluding terminally differentiated effector memory CD45RA+ cells. The source material was naive CD8+ T cells sorted from blood. The receptors stem from a man aged 30 to 45 in good health.

The chain is built from TRBV28 and TRBJ1-5, with TRBD1 identical over 7 bases. CDR3 length equals 15 residues. With 6 bases clipped from V and 0 bases from J, the junction kept 5 bases outside the gene matches. From germline, CDR1 is MDHEN and CDR2 SYDVKM. The CDR3 protein is CASRWDRLSNQPQHF. CDR3 nucleotide sequence: TGTGCCAGCAGGTGGGACAGACTTAGCAATCAGCCCCAGCATTTT.

V usage is TRBV7-9 and J usage is TRBJ1-1; the D gene is possibly TRBD1 (5 bases). Germline assignment: CDR1 SEHNR and CDR2 FQNEAQ (reference sequence). CDR3 size: 15 residues. Trimming stripped 2 bases from V and 5 bases from J, with 15 bases between. CDR3 sequence (DNA): TGTGCCAGCAGCTTAAACCAGGGCTTTTGGACTGAAGCTTTCTTT. It is translated as CASSLNQGFWTEAFF.

The chain is built from TRBV7-9 and TRBJ2-7; 8 bases align to TRBD1. Trimming removed 5 bases from V and 4 bases from J; junction bases left unmatched: 7. CDR1 is SEHNR and CDR2 is FQNEAQ in the germline V gene (reference sequence). The CDR3 length is 14 residues. In DNA, the CDR3 is TGTGCCAGCAGCCCGGCGGACAGGGTGTACGAGCAGTACTTC. It is translated as CASSPADRVYEQYF.

The rearrangement joins TRBV27 to TRBJ1-5, with 8 bases identical to TRBD1. Germline loops: CDR1 MNHEY, CDR2 SMNVEV (reference sequence). The V and J ends lost 5 bases and 6 bases, in that order; junction bases with no gene match: 6. The length of the CDR3 is 14 residues. CDR3 amino acids: CASSQGTGSQPQHF. CDR3 in DNA: TGTGCCAGCAGTCAAGGGACAGGTAGTCAGCCCCAGCATTTT.

The chain combines TRBV5-4 with TRBJ2-1, with TRBD1 matching 9 bases. Germline-derived CDR1 and CDR2 are SGHNT and YYREEE (reference sequence). The CDR3 runs to 15 residues. J lost 6 bases, V lost 3 bases, and 7 bases had no gene match. CDR3 in DNA: TGTGCCAGCAGCTGGGGGGACAGGGACCCCAATGAGCAGTTCTTC. Translating it yields CASSWGDRDPNEQFF.

Note on this clone: One junction end does not reproduce the germline sequence, and a read error may be involved. The chain recombines TRBV7-7 with TRBJ2-5, with 10 bases lining up with TRBD2. Germline values: CDR1 SSHAT, CDR2 FNYEAQ (reference sequence). The CDR3 covers 16 residues. This CDR3 reads CASSLEIAGGRETQYF. In DNA form, the CDR3 reads TGTGCTAGCAGCTTAGAGATAGCGGGAGGTCGAGAGACCCAGTACTTC.

This chain's CDR3 is CASSFGGPFYEQYF. The CDR3 region has the DNA TGTGCCAGCAGCTTCGGAGGGCCTTTCTACGAGCAGTACTTC. The V gene is TRBV11-2, the J gene TRBJ2-7; D might be TRBD2 (6 bases). The CDR3 sequence is 14 residues long. The V gene lost 3 bases and the J gene lost 3 bases, with 12 bases spanning the gap. Looked up from germline, CDR1 is SGHAT and CDR2 is FQNNGV.

The chain combines TRBV9 with TRBJ2-3, with 9 bases aligning to TRBD2. The ends lost 4 bases at V and 1 base at J; junction bases unmatched: 4. Germline-derived CDR1 and CDR2 are SGDLS and YYNGEE. CDR3 length equals 15 residues. CDR3 DNA sequence: TGTGCCAGCAGCTTTCGGACTAGCGGCACAGATACGCAGTATTTT. Translated: CASSFRTSGTDTQYF. Looking up the rest from reference TRBV9 and TRBJ2-3 gives the full variable domain: DSGVTQTPKHLITATGQRVTLRCSPRSGDLSVYWYQQSLDQGLQFLIQYYNGEERAKGNILERFSAQQFPDLHSELNLSSLELGDSALYFCASSFRTSGTDTQYFGPGTRLTVL.

The chain couples TRBV14 to TRBJ2-3, with TRBD1 matching over 11 bases. Unmatched junction bases numbered 6, after V lost 3 bases and J lost 4 bases. This CDR3 has 16 amino acids. The germline V gene has CDR1 SGHDN and CDR2 FVKESK. The CDR3, as DNA: TGTGCCAGCAGCCAGAGGACAGGGGGCGTATCAGATACGCAGTATTTT. Translating gives CASSQRTGGVSDTQYF.

V gene TRBV18 combines with J gene TRBJ2-6; no reliable D call. The germline CDR1 and CDR2 sequences are KGHSH and LQKENI. The CDR3 has 18 residues. V gave up 3 bases and J gave up 3 bases, with 18 bases separating them. CDR3 amino acids: CASSPPGVRVSGANVLTF. The CDR3 coding sequence is TGTGCCAGCTCACCCCCCGGAGTCCGGGTAAGTGGGGCCAACGTCCTGACTTTC.

This rearrangement joins TRBV2 to TRBJ1-1; possibly TRBD1 for D (6 bases). The V and J ends lost 10 bases and 4 bases respectively, with 31 bases between them. This CDR3 is built from 18 residues. Germline V lookup: CDR1 SNHLY, CDR2 FYNNEI. This CDR3 is CATHQSRGAWESGTEAFF. The DNA of the CDR3 is TGTGCCACCCACCAAAGTCGGGGGGCCTGGGAGTCGGGCACTGAAGCTTTCTTT.

V and J are TRBV30 and TRBJ1-1, with TRBD1 identical over 9 bases. V shed 3 bases, J shed 3 bases, and the junction held 8 bases outside the gene matches. The germline gives CDR1 GTSNPN, CDR2 SVGIG (reference sequence). This CDR3 spans 15 amino acids. As DNA, the CDR3 is TGTGCCTGGAGCGCCACAGGGGGCGCTTACACTGAAGCTTTCTTT. This codes for CAWSATGGAYTEAFF.

This rearrangement joins TRBV18 to TRBJ2-3, with 7 nucleotides matching TRBD2. V lost 0 bases and J lost 0; bases outside the gene matches: 6. The CDR3 contains 17 residues. The germline V gene has CDR1 KGHSH and CDR2 LQKENI. CDR3 region: CASSPPDVAGSTDTQYF. DNA of the CDR3: TGTGCCAGCTCACCACCGGATGTAGCGGGTAGCACAGATACGCAGTATTTT.

This clone has just one count. The V and J genes are TRBV14 and TRBJ2-7, with 10 nucleotides matching TRBD1. This CDR3 is built from 16 residues. Per the germline V gene, CDR1 is SGHDN and CDR2 is FVKESK. J lost 2 bases, V lost 2 bases, and 6 bases had no gene match. CDR3 nucleotides: TGTGCCAGCAGCCAAATCCTGGGACAGGGGACCTACGAGCAGTACTTC. Protein: CASSQILGQGTYEQYF.

This clone was seen a few times. This CDR3 is also generated by other DNA sequences in the sample. The V and J genes are TRBV9 and TRBJ2-3; TRBD1 or TRBD2 may be the D gene (5 bases each). V lost 0 bases, J lost 0 bases, and 5 bases lay in between. The V gene's germline CDR1 is SGDLS and CDR2 YYNGEE. This CDR3 contains 14 residues. The CDR3 region is CASSVGGSTDTQYF. As DNA, the CDR3 is TGTGCCAGCAGCGTAGGGGGGAGCACAGATACGCAGTATTTT. Looking up the rest from reference TRBV9 and TRBJ2-3 gives the full variable domain: DSGVTQTPKHLITATGQRVTLRCSPRSGDLSVYWYQQSLDQGLQFLIQYYNGEERAKGNILERFSAQQFPDLHSELNLSSLELGDSALYFCASSVGGSTDTQYFGPGTRLTVL.

J is TRBJ2-5 and V is TRBV4-1, with 7 nucleotides matching TRBD1. The germline V gene has CDR1 MGHRA and CDR2 YSYEKL. The CDR3 extends over 18 amino acids. The junction had 17 bases not matched to a gene; V was cut back by 3 bases and J by 4 bases. CDR3 nucleotides: TGCGCCAGCAGCCAGCCTCTAGAGGGGGCACGACGGGGAGAGACCCAGTACTTC. It yields the protein CASSQPLEGARRGETQYF.

This clone appeared once. The rearrangement joins TRBV10-1 to TRBJ2-1; D ambiguous. Trimming cost V 3 bases and J 7 bases, with 7 bases left between them. CDR1 is WNHNN, CDR2 SYGVQD, per germline (reference sequence). The CDR3 sequence is 12 residues long. CDR3 residues: CASSDLRNEQFF. In DNA, the CDR3 is TGCGCCAGCAGTGACCTACGGAATGAGCAGTTCTTC.

The chain employs TRBV27 and TRBJ2-6; no clear D gene. The CDR3 totals 14 residues. Trimming left V 5 bases short and J 0 bases short, with 5 bases between. The germline CDR1 and CDR2 sequences are MNHEY and SMNVEV (reference sequence). CDR3 nucleotides: TGTGCCAGCAGTCCTCACTCTGGGGCCAACGTCCTGACTTTC. This gives the protein CASSPHSGANVLTF.

The chain recombines TRBV7-3 with TRBJ2-1, with D possibly being TRBD1 (5 bases). Germline values: CDR1 SGHTA, CDR2 FQGTGA. V shed 5 bases and J shed 4 bases, with 9 bases lying between them. CDR3 size: 13 residues. CDR3 region: CASSVDSYNEQFF. The CDR3 nucleotides read TGTGCCAGCAGCGTAGACAGTTACAATGAGCAGTTCTTC.

This rearrangement joins TRBV5-6 to TRBJ2-1; D uncertain. The V end lost 3 bases, the J end lost 0 bases, and 22 bases lay between the germline ends. The length of the CDR3 is 19 residues. Germline-derived CDR1 and CDR2 are SGHDT and YYEEEE. The CDR3 bases are TGTGCCAGCAGCTCGCACTACCGCGACCGGTCGTTCTCCTACAATGAGCAGTTCTTC. Its translation: CASSSHYRDRSFSYNEQFF. Looking up the rest from reference TRBV5-6 and TRBJ2-1 gives the full variable domain: DAGVTQSPTHLIKTRGQQVTLRCSPKSGHDTVSWYQQALGQGPQFIFQYYEEEERQRGNFPDRFSGHQFPNYSSELNVNALLLGDSALYLCASSSHYRDRSFSYNEQFFGPGTRLTVL.

The gene calls are TRBV19 and TRBJ2-5; D remains ambiguous. This CDR3 comprises 14 residues. The germline V gene has CDR1 LNHDA and CDR2 SQIVND (reference sequence). V was cut by 5 bases and J by 4 bases, with 14 bases left in between. The CDR3 loop is CASSSPAVGETQYF. The CDR3 nucleotides read TGTGCCAGTAGTTCACCTGCGGTGGGAGAGACCCAGTACTTC.

The chain employs TRBV29-1 and TRBJ2-1; TRBD1 aligns across 7 bases. Trimming removed 0 bases from V and 9 bases from J; junction bases left unmatched: 14. Per germline, CDR1 SQVTM and CDR2 ANQGSEA. This CDR3 has 16 residues. DNA of the CDR3: TGCAGCGTTGAAGAGAGGGACAGCCTAACGCGGGTTGAGCAGTTCTTC. Amino acids: CSVEERDSLTRVEQFF.

The CDR3, as DNA: TGTGCCAGCAGTTACGCCGACAGCTACGAGCAGTACTTC. Residues: CASSYADSYEQYF. This sequence joins TRBV6-5 and TRBJ2-7; the D gene is possibly TRBD1 (5 bases). V lost 2 bases and J 3 bases, leaving 8 bases between the germline ends. The CDR3 totals 13 residues. From germline, CDR1 is MNHEY and CDR2 SVGAGI.

The rearrangement links TRBV4-1 to TRBJ2-1; D is uncertain. V was clipped by 4 bases and J by 7 bases, with 11 bases between them. The germline V gene has CDR1 MGHRA and CDR2 YSYEKL. The CDR3 covers 13 residues. DNA for the CDR3: TGCGCCAGCAGCCCCATCCCTGGGAATGAGCAGTTCTTC. The encoded protein is CASSPIPGNEQFF.

The chain has TRBV11-2 and TRBJ2-1; 14 bases agree with TRBD2. J gave up 3 bases and V 0 bases, and 7 bases lay outside the gene matches. CDR1 and CDR2 from the germline V gene are SGHAT and FQNNGV. This CDR3 spans 19 amino acids. The CDR3 spells CASSLDGLAGGLNYNEQFF. The CDR3 nucleotides are TGTGCCAGCAGCTTAGACGGACTAGCGGGAGGTTTAAACTACAATGAGCAGTTCTTC.

This clone was seen just once. V gene TRBV27 combines with J gene TRBJ2-1; D not certain. Germline V CDR1 and CDR2: MNHEY, SMNVEV (reference sequence). V was clipped by 2 bases and J by 6 bases, with 5 bases between them. The length of the CDR3 is 12 residues. This chain's CDR3 is CASSLNFNEQFF. CDR3 sequence (DNA): TGTGCCAGCAGTTTAAATTTCAATGAGCAGTTCTTC.

The rearrangement links TRBV9 to TRBJ2-7, with D tentatively TRBD1 or TRBD2 (5 bases each). V lost 3 bases to trimming and J lost 5 bases, with 18 bases between them. The CDR3 totals 15 residues. The germline CDR1 and CDR2 sequences are SGDLS and YYNGEE. CDR3 amino acids: CASSAQSGLRDEQYF. The CDR3 DNA is TGTGCCAGCAGCGCACAGTCAGGACTCAGGGACGAGCAGTACTTC.

The genes are TRBV6-5 and TRBJ2-1; D remains unclear. The CDR3 has 13 residues. Germline V lookup: CDR1 MNHEY, CDR2 SVGAGI. V gave up 1 base and J gave up 1 base, with 2 bases separating them. CDR3 bases: TGTGCCAGCAGTTACTTTTCCTACAATGAGCAGTTCTTC. Translation: CASSYFSYNEQFF.